A selection of T cell receptor beta chains follows, all from one sample in a study of human T cells and chemical hapten exposure. From the RACE reads, TCRdb called clonotypes with MiXCR, one entry per CDR3 protein. The sample holds 100,000 to 120,000 distinct CDR3 sequences, less than 45% seen once. The sequencing here drew on whole blood, taken in connection with sensitization to the hapten diphenylcyclopropenone (DPC). The source of these receptors is a middle-aged man with alopecia areata. Some clones in this sample may be carry-over from other donors' samples. Each CDR3 is given with its conserved first and last residue. The D gene is left open where the match is weak. Not all rows give a size; the values are once, few, many and, for expanded clones, a class.

TRBD1 TRBJ2-3 TRBV6-5 few TGTGCCAGCAGTACATTGGGACAGGGGGCCGCAGATACGCAGTATTTT CASSTLGQGAADTQYF
NA TRBJ2-3 TRBV5-1 NA TGCGCCAGCAGCTTCTCCAAGATCCTTTCGGGTCCAGATACGCAGTATTTT CASSFSKILSGPDTQYF
NA TRBJ2-3 TRBV5-6 once TGTGCCAGCAGCCGGACAGGCACAGATACGCAGTATTTT CASSRTGTDTQYF
NA TRBJ2-1 TRBV20-1 NA TGCAGTGCTAGAGGCGCAAGTATGTCGCAGTTCTTC CSARGASMSQFF
NA TRBJ2-7 TRBV20-1 NA TGCAGTGCTAGAGCCAGCCCCTACGAGCAGTACTTC CSARASPYEQYF
NA TRBJ1-1 TRBV29-1 few TGCAGCGTTGCCTTGTCTGGAGGGGCCACTGAAGCTTTCTTT CSVALSGGATEAFF
NA TRBJ1-2 TRBV3-1 NA TGTGCCAGCAGCCAAGCTCAGACAGGCAATGGCTACACCTTC CASSQAQTGNGYTF
NA TRBJ1-2 TRBV30 NA TGTGCCTGGAGCGCTGACAGAGTAGGCGGCTACACCTTC CAWSADRVGGYTF
NA TRBJ1-1 TRBV7-9 many TGTGCCAGCAGCTTAGGGGTCAGGGAATGGGGCACTGAAGCTTTCTTT CASSLGVREWGTEAFF
NA TRBJ2-1 TRBV5-6 NA TGTGCCAGCAGCTTGGGAGGCCTCGGGCAGTTCTTC CASSLGGLGQFF
NA TRBJ1-2 TRBV7-9 NA TGTGCCAGCAGCTTTTCGACAGGCTACACCTTC CASSFSTGYTF
TRBD2 TRBJ2-1 TRBV10-3 few TGTGCCATCAGCCCGACTAGCGGGAGAATTGAGCAGTTCTTC CAISPTSGRIEQFF
NA TRBJ2-2 TRBV2 NA TGTGCCAGCAGTTACTCGACAGGTCCAACCACCGGGGAGCTGTTTTTT CASSYSTGPTTGELFF
TRBD2 TRBJ2-7 TRBV10-3 NA TGTGCCATCTCACTGGGGCTAGCGGGAGTTACCGAGCAGTACTTC CAISLGLAGVTEQYF
NA TRBJ1-2 TRBV3-1 NA TGTGCCAGCAGCCAAGAAAATTTCTATGGCTACACCTTC CASSQENFYGYTF
NA TRBJ2-2 TRBV7-8 NA TGTGCCAGCAGCTTAGCGGCCGGGGAGCTGTTTTTT CASSLAAGELFF
TRBD1 TRBJ1-5 TRBV6-1 NA TGTGCCACCAGGGGACAGGGCGAAGAATTGGGCCAGCCCCAGCATTTT CATRGQGEELGQPQHF
NA TRBJ1-2 TRBV6-5 NA TGTGCCAGCAGACCCCCACAGGATGGCTACACCTTC CASRPPQDGYTF
TRBD2 TRBJ2-3 TRBV5-1 NA TGCGCCAGCAGTGAGGCTAGCGGGAGCTTCGGCACAGATACGCAGTATTTT CASSEASGSFGTDTQYF
NA TRBJ2-5 TRBV7-7 NA TGTGCTAGCAGCCACACAACAGAGACCCAGTACTTC CASSHTTETQYF
TRBD1 TRBJ2-5 TRBV27 NA TGTGCCAGCAGTTTATATGACAGGGCCGGGGAGACCCAGTACTTC CASSLYDRAGETQYF
TRBD1 TRBJ2-5 TRBV6-5 NA TGTGCCAGCAATAGGGACAGCCTCGGAGAGACCCAGTACTTC CASNRDSLGETQYF
NA TRBJ1-1 TRBV6-5 NA TGTGCCAGCAGTTACAAATCGGGGAACACTGAAGCTTTCTTT CASSYKSGNTEAFF
NA TRBJ1-4 TRBV7-9 NA TGTGCCAGCAGCTTATTGACAGAAAATGAAAAACTGTTTTTT CASSLLTENEKLFF
NA TRBJ2-7 TRBV20-1 NA TGCAGTGCTAGAGATTACCAGGGGCGATATAGCTCCTACGAGCAGTACTTC CSARDYQGRYSSYEQYF
NA TRBJ2-5 TRBV27 NA TGTGCCAGCACCCCAAGGGGTGAAGAGACCCAGTACTTC CASTPRGEETQYF
NA TRBJ2-5 TRBV14 few TGTGCCAGCAGCCAACTTCCTACTCAAGAGACCCAGTACTTC CASSQLPTQETQYF
NA TRBJ2-3 TRBV6-2/TRBV6-3 many TGTGCCAGCAGTTACCCCCCAGATACGCAGTATTTT CASSYPPDTQYF
NA TRBJ2-7 TRBV25-1 NA TGTGCCAGCAAGAGGGGGGGCATTACCTACGAGCAGTACTTC CASKRGGITYEQYF
TRBD2 TRBJ2-5 TRBV7-6 once TGTGCCAGCAGCTCCAGACTAGCGGAGGCGCGGACCCAGTACTTC CASSSRLAEARTQYF
NA TRBJ2-1 TRBV19 NA TGTGCCAGTAGTCCCACCTTTATCTCCTACAATGAGCAGTTCTTC CASSPTFISYNEQFF
TRBD2 TRBJ2-3 TRBV5-1 once TGCGCCAGCAGCTTGGTCGGGACTAGCGGGCCTAGGACGCAGTATTTT CASSLVGTSGPRTQYF
NA TRBJ2-5 TRBV12-3/TRBV12-4 once TGTGCCAGCACTCGGCGGTTTAAAGAGACCCAGTACTTC CASTRRFKETQYF